This entry lists 32 T cell receptor beta chains sequenced from one sample in a study of post-analysis software for immune sequencing data. Study-level results: TRBV5-6, TRBV5-1 and TRBV20-1 were among five TRBV segments more frequent in patients than controls.

TCR beta cDNA libraries had unique molecular identifiers. TCRdb re-called the PCR reads with MiXCR, one entry per CDR3 protein. In the table there are approximately 770,000 distinct CDR3 sequences, about 43% of which are singletons. Their antigen targets remain unknown. Input material: blood. The receptors derive from a girl aged 10-17 years with multiple sclerosis.

The gene calls are TRBV20-1 and TRBJ2-3, with D perhaps TRBD2 (6 bases). The V end was cut by 5 bases, the J end by 4 bases, with 13 bases between. Germline V lookup: CDR1 DFQATT, CDR2 SNEGSKA (reference sequence). CDR3 size: 13 residues. The CDR3 here is CSAYPGSADTQYF. Here the CDR3 DNA reads TGCAGTGCTTACCCCGGGAGCGCAGATACGCAGTATTTT.

The V gene is TRBV12-3 or TRBV12-4, the J gene TRBJ2-1; TRBD2 is a possible D gene (6 bases). This CDR3 is built from 17 residues. Trimming cost V 5 bases and J 7 bases, with 24 bases left between them. The CDR3 sequence is CASSPKAGTALGNEQFF. The DNA for the CDR3 is TGTGCCAGCAGTCCAAAGGCGGGGACCGCTTTGGGGAATGAGCAGTTCTTC.

The rearrangement uses TRBV20-1 and TRBJ1-2; perhaps TRBD1 as D (6 bases). Germline V CDR1 and CDR2: DFQATT, SNEGSKA (reference sequence). This CDR3 comprises 15 residues. Trimming stripped 6 bases from V and 8 bases from J, with 25 bases between. The CDR3 coding sequence is TGCAGTGCGAAACCACCCGGAACAGGGACCGGCGGCTACACCTTC. Translating gives CSAKPPGTGTGGYTF.

This rearrangement joins TRBV12-3 or TRBV12-4 to TRBJ1-5; maybe TRBD1 (5 bases). V was clipped by 6 bases and J by 11 bases, with 23 bases between them. The CDR3 is 15 amino acids. The CDR3 here is CASRASGGVERAQHF. The CDR3, as DNA: TGTGCCAGCAGGGCCTCTGGAGGGGTGGAAAGGGCCCAGCATTTT.

This CDR3 is CASSLGLAVTYEQYF. In nucleotides, the CDR3 is TGTGCCAGCAGTTTAGGACTAGCGGTGACCTACGAGCAGTACTTC. The J gene is TRBJ2-7, the V gene TRBV12-3 or TRBV12-4; TRBD2 aligns across 9 bases. V was clipped by 1 base and J by 2 bases; unmatched bases: 3. The CDR3 has 15 residues.

The gene calls are TRBV19 and TRBJ2-7, with a possible D match to TRBD1 (6 bases). From germline, CDR1 is LNHDA and CDR2 SQIVND (reference sequence). The V end was cut by 3 bases, the J end by 0 bases, with 12 bases between. The CDR3 sequence is 15 residues long. DNA of the CDR3: TGTGCCAGTAGTATGGGGACAAGACTCTCCTACGAGCAGTACTTC. Translation gives CASSMGTRLSYEQYF. The full variable domain, with the rest looked up from reference TRBV19 and TRBJ2-7, is DGGITQSPKYLFRKEGQNVTLSCEQNLNHDAMYWYRQDPGQGLRLIYYSQIVNDFQKGDIAEGYSVSREKKESFPLTVTSAQKNPTAFYLCASSMGTRLSYEQYFGPGTRLTVT.

This clonotype occurred a few times. The rearrangement uses TRBV20-1 and TRBJ2-3; D gene unclear. Germline CDR1 is DFQATT and CDR2 is SNEGSKA (reference sequence). The CDR3 spans 12 residues. V was pared by 3 bases and J by 6 bases, with 10 bases between. The CDR3 sequence is CSARTVGDTQYF. The CDR3, as DNA: TGCAGTGCTAGGACCGTCGGGGATACGCAGTATTTT.

The rearrangement joins TRBV28 to TRBJ2-7, with a tentative D call TRBD1 (6 bases). Germline V CDR1 and CDR2: MDHEN, SYDVKM. With 6 bases removed from V and 2 bases from J, the gap between germline ends came to 14 bases. This CDR3 is 14 amino acids long. The chain's CDR3 is CASSTGRGTYEQYF. The CDR3 coding sequence is TGTGCCAGCAGCACAGGGAGAGGTACCTACGAGCAGTACTTC.

This clonotype has more than one count but fewer than ten. V is TRBV12-3 or TRBV12-4 and J is TRBJ1-5; TRBD1 agrees at 9 bases. V dropped 6 bases and J dropped 8; count of bases not matched to a gene: 11. The CDR3 consists of 15 residues. This CDR3 is CASRTRTGVKEPQHF. The CDR3 nucleotides read TGTGCCAGCAGGACTCGGACAGGGGTTAAAGAGCCCCAGCATTTT.

The genes are TRBV29-1 and TRBJ1-4, with TRBD1 as a possible D gene (6 bases). V was clipped by 4 bases and J by 7 bases, with 13 bases between them. The CDR3 length is 13 residues. Per the germline V gene, CDR1 is SQVTM and CDR2 is ANQGSEA. The CDR3 bases are TGCAGCGTTGCATGGGGGGGCCGTGAAAAACTGTTTTTT. The encoded protein is CSVAWGGREKLFF. The complete variable domain, with remaining parts taken from reference TRBV29-1 and TRBJ1-4, reads SAVISQKPSRDICQRGTSLTIQCQVDSQVTMMFWYRQQPGQSLTLIATANQGSEATYESGFVIDKFPISRPNLTFSTLTVSNMSPEDSSIYLCSVAWGGREKLFFGSGTQLSVL.

Concerning this clonotype itself: One end of the junction fails to match germline, which may point to a read error. This chain uses TRBV20-1 with TRBJ2-1, with a tentative D call TRBD2 (5 bases). CDR1 DFQATT and CDR2 SNEGSKA come from the germline V gene (reference sequence). The CDR3 contains 14 residues. DNA for the CDR3: TGCAGTGCTAGAGACGGGGAAACCTACAATGGGCAGTTCTTC. Its protein product is CSARDGETYNGQFF.

J is TRBJ2-1 and V is TRBV7-9; 7 bases agree with TRBD2. V shed 7 bases and J 1 base; nucleotides not matched to a gene: 19. Per the germline V gene, CDR1 is SEHNR and CDR2 is FQNEAQ (reference sequence). The CDR3 has 19 residues. The CDR3 DNA sequence: TGTGCCAGCACAAGCTCGGTGGCTAGCGGCCATGAATCCTACAATGAGCAGTTCTTC. It specifies CASTSSVASGHESYNEQFF.

CDR3 residues: CATSDAGTDYTF. CDR3 nucleotides: TGTGCCACCAGTGATGCCGGGACAGACTACACCTTC. The chain is built from TRBV24-1 and TRBJ1-2; 7 bases line up with TRBD1. The CDR3 is made up of 12 amino acids. With V trimmed by 3 bases and J by 10 bases, 4 bases remained unmatched. CDR1 and CDR2 from the germline V gene are KGHDR and SFDVKD.

V usage is TRBV6-2 or TRBV6-3 and J usage is TRBJ2-7, with 16 nucleotides matching TRBD2. J gave up 4 bases and V 7 bases, and 28 bases lay outside the gene matches. CDR3 length: 23 residues. Germline CDR1 is MNHEY and CDR2 is SVGEGT. The CDR3 is CASKPQLKGLAGGPKQRAYEQYF. The CDR3 bases are TGTGCCAGCAAACCTCAACTAAAGGGACTAGCGGGAGGGCCCAAACAGCGGGCATACGAGCAGTACTTC.

This chain uses TRBV10-3 with TRBJ1-2; D is perhaps TRBD1 (6 bases). V was shortened by 7 bases and J by 0 bases, with 15 bases between the two germline ends. The CDR3 is 15 amino acids. Germline CDR1 is ENHRY and CDR2 is SYGVKD. The CDR3 DNA follows: TGTGCCATCACGGGGGCGGGTGACACTAACTATGGCTACACCTTC. Protein product: CAITGAGDTNYGYTF.

The rearrangement joins TRBV29-1 to TRBJ1-2; 9 nucleotides match TRBD1. The CDR3 length is 13 residues. Germline CDR1 is SQVTM and CDR2 is ANQGSEA. Losses at the gene ends were 4 bases for V and 8 bases for J; bases not matched to a gene: 8. In DNA form, the CDR3 reads TGCAGCGTTGCCCGGACAGGGGACGGGGGCTACACCTTC. This codes for CSVARTGDGGYTF. The variable domain in full, with the rest retrieved from reference TRBV29-1 and TRBJ1-2, is SAVISQKPSRDICQRGTSLTIQCQVDSQVTMMFWYRQQPGQSLTLIATANQGSEATYESGFVIDKFPISRPNLTFSTLTVSNMSPEDSSIYLCSVARTGDGGYTFGSGTRLTVV.

About this clonotype: The junction does not match germline at one end; this may be a read error. V gene TRBV15 combines with J gene TRBJ1-1, with a possible D match to TRBD1 (6 bases). CDR1 LNHNV and CDR2 YYDKDF come from the germline V gene (reference sequence). This CDR3 has 16 amino acids. CDR3: CTTSRDQGTWVTEAFF. As DNA, the CDR3 is TGTACCACCAGCAGAGATCAAGGGACATGGGTCACTGAAGCTTTCTTT.

The V and J genes are TRBV6-5 and TRBJ2-4, with 7 bases matching TRBD2. The J call may be in error: the DNA end matches TRBJ2-7 better. CDR1 is MNHEY and CDR2 is SVGAGI in the germline V gene. This CDR3 contains 13 residues. The CDR3 loop is CASRHPGGSEQYF. In nucleotides, the CDR3 is TGTGCCAGCAGACACCCCGGCGGGAGCGAGCAGTACTTC.

This clonotype was recorded a few times. The chain is built from TRBV7-3 and TRBJ1-4; the match to TRBD1 covers 12 bases. This CDR3 comprises 16 residues. Losses at the gene ends were 4 bases for V and 6 bases for J; bases not matched to a gene: 6. Germline V gene sequence: CDR1 SGHTA, CDR2 FQGTGA. CDR3 sequence reads: CASSSAGQGAHEKLFF. CDR3 in DNA: TGTGCCAGCAGCTCAGCGGGACAGGGGGCCCATGAAAAACTGTTTTTT.

This rearrangement joins TRBV30 to TRBJ1-1; D is undetermined. Germline values: CDR1 GTSNPN, CDR2 SVGIG (reference sequence). There are 11 residues in the CDR3. The V end was cut by 3 bases, the J end by 0 bases, with 2 bases between. CDR3 residues: CAWRLNTEAFF. The CDR3 DNA reads as TGTGCCTGGAGACTGAACACTGAAGCTTTCTTT.

This chain joins TRBV4-2 and TRBJ2-1; 10 bases align to TRBD1. J was trimmed by 13 bases and V by 4 bases; bases with no gene match: 13. The CDR3 extends over 15 amino acids. Germline V CDR1 and CDR2: LGHNA, YNFKEQ. The CDR3 protein is CASSRTGTGEETQFF. CDR3 nucleotide sequence: TGTGCCAGCAGCCGCACCGGGACAGGGGAAGAGACCCAGTTCTTC.

CDR3 amino acids: CASSQKHNQETQYF. In DNA, the CDR3 is TGTGCCAGCAGCCAGAAACACAATCAAGAGACCCAGTACTTC. This rearrangement joins TRBV3-1 to TRBJ2-5; D unclear. This CDR3 spans 14 amino acids. Germline V CDR1 and CDR2: LGHDT, YNNKEL (reference sequence). The V end was cut by 3 bases, the J end by 2 bases, with 10 bases between.

This clonotype was counted between two and nine times. This chain joins TRBV21-1 and TRBJ1-1; the D call of TRBD1 is as the table states it, not checked on the DNA. TRBV21-1 counts as a pseudogene. The CDR3 spans 14 residues. The CDR3 is CANASDRPGAEAFF. The CDR3 DNA sequence: TGTGCCAACGCCTCGGACAGGCCGGGCGCTGAAGCTTTCTTT.

J is TRBJ2-5 and V is TRBV24-1; 9 nucleotides agree with TRBD2. The CDR3 has 17 residues. Germline-derived CDR1 and CDR2 are KGHDR and SFDVKD. Trimming took 5 bases from V and 0 from J; bases not matched to a gene: 9. The DNA for the CDR3 is TGTGCCACCAGTGGCCCCCAACGACTAGCGGACCAAGAGACCCAGTACTTC. This codes for CATSGPQRLADQETQYF.

This clonotype was found a few times. The chain couples TRBV7-9 to TRBJ1-2; the match to TRBD1 covers 7 bases. Per germline, CDR1 SEHNR and CDR2 FQNEAQ (reference sequence). This CDR3 is built from 14 residues. The V and J ends lost 5 bases and 4 bases, in that order; junction bases with no gene match: 7. The CDR3 DNA sequence: TGTGCCAGCAGCCTGGGACAGTCGGTCTATGGCTACACCTTC. This gives the protein CASSLGQSVYGYTF.

V usage is TRBV28 and J usage is TRBJ2-4; tentative D call: TRBD2 (5 bases). The J call is in doubt because the DNA end fits TRBJ2-7 better. Germline V lookup: CDR1 MDHEN, CDR2 SYDVKM. The CDR3 loop spans 13 amino acids. In DNA, the CDR3 is TGTGCCAGCAGTTTGATCTCGGGGTACGAGCAGTACTTC. Translation: CASSLISGYEQYF.

In DNA form, the CDR3 reads TGCAGTGCTAGAGCTGGGGGGAGCTCCTACAATGAGCAGTTCTTC. Its translation is CSARAGGSSYNEQFF. J is TRBJ2-1 and V is TRBV20-1; D might be TRBD2 (6 bases). Trimming removed 1 base from V and 0 bases from J, with 10 bases in between. The length of the CDR3 is 15 residues. The germline V gene has CDR1 DFQATT and CDR2 SNEGSKA (reference sequence).

The chain uses TRBV12-3 or TRBV12-4 and TRBJ1-2; D possibly corresponds to TRBD1 (6 bases). This CDR3 has 14 amino acids. V lost 0 bases to trimming and J lost 5 bases, with 10 bases between them. CDR3 region: CASSLALQGYGYTF. The CDR3 DNA is TGTGCCAGCAGTTTAGCGCTACAGGGTTATGGCTACACCTTC.

The gene calls are TRBV7-2 and TRBJ1-5; 9 bases align to TRBD1. The CDR3 runs 16 residues. The germline gives CDR1 SGHTA, CDR2 FQGNSA. V trimming: 6 bases; J trimming: 3 bases; junction bases outside the gene matches: 9. CDR3 sequence reads: CASRNTGTGPNQPQHF. CDR3 DNA: TGTGCCAGCAGAAATACCGGGACAGGGCCCAATCAGCCCCAGCATTTT.

The chain is built from TRBV20-1 and TRBJ2-7; the D gene is possibly TRBD2 (5 bases). Germline V CDR1 and CDR2: DFQATT, SNEGSKA (reference sequence). This CDR3 has 13 residues. V dropped 3 bases and J dropped 3 bases, with 12 bases sitting between them. Here the CDR3 DNA reads TGCAGTGCTAGGACGGGAAGTGACTACGAGCAGTACTTC. This sequence encodes CSARTGSDYEQYF.

Regarding this clonotype: As the CDR3 is not closed by the conserved phenylalanine or tryptophan, this likely results from a read error. This chain connects TRBV11-2 to TRBJ2-5, with 13 bases matching TRBD2. Germline CDR1 is SGHAT and CDR2 is FQNNGV. Losses at the gene ends were 5 bases for V and 5 bases for J; bases not matched to a gene: 8. This CDR3 spans 16 amino acids. DNA of the CDR3: TGTGCCAGCAGCGCGGTACAACTAGCGGGAGGGGAGACCCAGTACGTC. Amino acid sequence: CASSAVQLAGGETQYV.

A few counts support this clonotype. The rearrangement uses TRBV6-6 and TRBJ1-5; D remains unclear. Trimming took off 11 bases at V and 7 bases at J, with 12 bases between the two ends. CDR3 length: 11 residues. Germline V gives CDR1 MNHNY, CDR2 SVGAGI (reference sequence). The CDR3 spells CAVGPPQPQHF. CDR3 nucleotide sequence: TGTGCCGTCGGGCCCCCGCAGCCCCAGCATTTT.